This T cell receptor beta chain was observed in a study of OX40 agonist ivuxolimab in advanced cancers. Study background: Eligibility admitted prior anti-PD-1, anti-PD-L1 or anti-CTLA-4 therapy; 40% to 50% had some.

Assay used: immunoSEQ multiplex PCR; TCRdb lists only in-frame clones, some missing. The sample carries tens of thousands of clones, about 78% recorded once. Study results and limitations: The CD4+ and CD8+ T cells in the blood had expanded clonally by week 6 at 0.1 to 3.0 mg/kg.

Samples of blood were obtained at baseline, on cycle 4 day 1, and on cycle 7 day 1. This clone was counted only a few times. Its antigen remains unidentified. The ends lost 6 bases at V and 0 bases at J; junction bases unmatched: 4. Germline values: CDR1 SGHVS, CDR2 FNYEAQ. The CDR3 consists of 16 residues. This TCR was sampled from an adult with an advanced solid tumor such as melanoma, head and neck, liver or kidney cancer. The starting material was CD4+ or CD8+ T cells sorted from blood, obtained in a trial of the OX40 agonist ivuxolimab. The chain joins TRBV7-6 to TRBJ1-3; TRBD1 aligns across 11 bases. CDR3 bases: TGTGCCAGCAGTCGGGACAGGGGGTTCTCTGGAAACACCATATATTTT. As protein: CASSRDRGFSGNTIYF.